These 29 T cell receptor beta chains were sequenced from one sample in a study of T cell clusters in autoimmune cytopenias. Approximately 36,000 genome equivalents of blood DNA were amplified for TRB. TRB was amplified by touch-down multiplex PCR, primer pools A and B combined. From its re-call of the multiplex PCR reads, TCRdb lists each CDR3 protein once, without DNA. The sample data list 5,500 to 6,500 distinct CDR3 sequences. This sample also belongs to another study, concerning T cell repertoires in aging, cancer and after chemotherapy.

Source material: peripheral blood. The receptors shown here come from a human donor in good health.

The chain employs TRBV2 and TRBJ2-1. Germline lookup yields CDR1 SNHLY and CDR2 FYNNEI. This CDR3 spans 13 amino acids. The CDR3 sequence is CASSEAVDNEQFF. Together with reference TRBV2 and TRBJ2-1, the CDR3 gives the full variable domain: EPEVTQTPSHQVTQMGQEVILRCVPISNHLYFYWYRQILGQKVEFLVSFYNNEISEKSEIFDDQFSVERPDGSNFTLKIRSTKLEDSAMYFCASSEAVDNEQFFGPGTRLTVL.

Judged by frequency, this clonotype is medium-sized. V usage is TRBV11-1 and J usage is TRBJ2-2. The length of the CDR3 is 16 residues. Germline-derived CDR1 and CDR2 are SGHAT and FQDESV (reference sequence). CDR3: CASSFGFGVKTGELFF.

The V and J genes are TRBV6-1 and TRBJ1-5; TCRdb indicates TRBD1, and absent DNA this call remains unverified. Germline values: CDR1 MNHNS, CDR2 SASEGT. The CDR3 has 13 residues. This chain's CDR3 is CASSLPGGQPQHF.

This chain joins TRBV20-1 and TRBJ2-5; TCRdb lists TRBD1, though no DNA is available to test this call. This CDR3 is 15 amino acids long. Germline V gene lookup returns CDR1 DFQATT and CDR2 SNEGSKA (reference sequence). The CDR3 loop is CSARDEQGTTETQYF.

The chain employs TRBV20-1 and TRBJ1-5. The CDR3 has 15 amino acids. Germline V gene sequence: CDR1 DFQATT, CDR2 SNEGSKA (reference sequence). CDR3 sequence reads: CSAREGTYSNQPQHF.

This clonotype counts as medium-sized (0.01 to 0.1%) by frequency. The gene calls are TRBV19 and TRBJ1-6. Germline values: CDR1 LNHDA, CDR2 SQIVND (reference sequence). The CDR3 covers 13 residues. CDR3 residues: CASSGGDNSPLHF.

The chain has TRBV7-2 and TRBJ1-5. CDR3 size: 13 residues. Germline CDR1 and CDR2: SGHTA and FQGNSA. CDR3 amino acids: CASSLQPNQPQHF.

The chain links TRBV6-1 to TRBJ2-6. The CDR3 runs to 19 residues. Per the germline V gene, CDR1 is MNHNS and CDR2 is SASEGT. The CDR3 here is CASSEALFAGNSGANVLTF.

The rearrangement uses TRBV20-1 and TRBJ2-5; TCRdb picks TRBD2, but there is no DNA to check that call. Looked up from germline, CDR1 is DFQATT and CDR2 is SNEGSKA (reference sequence). CDR3 length: 14 residues. CDR3 region: CSAWAGRGEETQYF.

The chain employs TRBV4-3 and TRBJ1-4; the TRBD1 assignment by TCRdb is unverifiable without DNA. The CDR3 has 13 residues. Germline V gene data show CDR1 as LGHNA and CDR2 as YSLEER. CDR3 residues: CASSQSGNEKLFF.

This clonotype registers medium-sized by frequency. The chain recombines TRBV6-6 with TRBJ1-4. The germline gives CDR1 MNHNY, CDR2 SVGAGI (reference sequence). This CDR3 region has 15 residues. This CDR3 reads CASSSLSDGNEKLFF.

Considering frequency, this clonotype is medium-sized. The chain combines TRBV18 with TRBJ1-3; no DNA is available, so the TRBD1 call from TCRdb remains unchecked. The CDR3 is made up of 14 amino acids. Germline V gene data show CDR1 as KGHSH and CDR2 as LQKENI. The CDR3 spells CASSPDTSGNTIYF. Drawing the rest from reference TRBV18 and TRBJ1-3, the complete variable domain is NAGVMQNPRHLVRRRGQEARLRCSPMKGHSHVYWYRQLPEEGLKFMVYLQKENIIDESGMPKERFSAEFPKEGPSILRIQQVVRGDSAAYFCASSPDTSGNTIYFGEGSWLTVV.

Judged by frequency, this clonotype is medium-sized (0.01 to 0.1%). The chain has TRBV5-5 and TRBJ1-5; the TCRdb D gene call, TRBD1, has no DNA to confirm it. The CDR3 totals 16 residues. Germline assignment: CDR1 SGHKS and CDR2 YYEKEE (reference sequence). The CDR3 sequence is CASSWGTGVSNQPQHF.

This chain's CDR3 is CASSLETLGAGELFF. This chain connects TRBV28 to TRBJ2-2. Germline V gene data show CDR1 as MDHEN and CDR2 as SYDVKM. CDR3 length equals 15 residues.

The rearrangement links TRBV12-3 or TRBV12-4 to TRBJ2-5. The CDR3 contains 16 residues. The CDR3 protein is CASSLFGVSSRQTQYF.

The rearrangement uses TRBV11-2 and TRBJ1-3. The CDR3 totals 14 residues. From germline, CDR1 is SGHAT and CDR2 FQNNGV. The CDR3 is CASSLEGGIGTIYF.

This chain links TRBV4-3 with TRBJ1-2. CDR1 is LGHNA and CDR2 is YSLEER in the germline V gene. The CDR3 contains 14 residues. The chain's CDR3 is CASSQDPASYGYTF.

This sequence joins TRBV7-2 and TRBJ2-6; TCRdb returns TRBD2, unconfirmable since there is no DNA. From germline, CDR1 is SGHTA and CDR2 FQGNSA. The CDR3 covers 18 residues. Here the CDR3 reads CASSPSAGLASGANVLTF.

This clonotype is identified as medium-sized (0.01 to 0.1%) from frequency. The rearrangement uses TRBV5-4 and TRBJ1-3; without DNA, the TCRdb call of TRBD1 cannot be checked. CDR1 and CDR2 from the germline V gene are SGHNT and YYREEE (reference sequence). The CDR3 length is 13 residues. The CDR3 reads CASGREGGNTIYF.

V usage is TRBV7-2 and J usage is TRBJ2-1. The CDR3 is 14 amino acids. CDR1 is SGHTA, CDR2 FQGNSA, per germline. CDR3 sequence: CASSLGVPGYEQFF.

This clonotype is labeled medium-sized based on frequency. CDR3 amino acids: CASSISGLLGDTQYF. V is TRBV19 and J is TRBJ2-3; TCRdb picks TRBD2, but there is no DNA to check that call. Germline loops: CDR1 LNHDA, CDR2 SQIVND (reference sequence). The CDR3 is made up of 15 amino acids.

J is TRBJ2-7 and V is TRBV4-2. Germline V gives CDR1 LGHNA, CDR2 YNFKEQ. This CDR3 spans 15 amino acids. The CDR3 here is CASSQERRAAYGQYF.

The CDR3 loop reads CASSLGGRGENTEAFF. The chain is built from TRBV5-5 and TRBJ1-1. The CDR3 is 16 residues long. Germline values: CDR1 SGHKS, CDR2 YYEKEE (reference sequence).

The V gene is TRBV7-2, the J gene TRBJ1-4; TCRdb designates TRBD1, a call that cannot be tested without DNA. This CDR3 is built from 15 residues. Germline-derived CDR1 and CDR2 are SGHTA and FQGNSA. CDR3 loop: CASSTGGTGGEKLFF.

Judged by frequency, this clonotype is medium-sized. The chain carries TRBV6-2 or TRBV6-3 and TRBJ2-7. The CDR3 is 12 residues long. The germline V gene has CDR1 MNHEY and CDR2 SVGEGT. The CDR3 region is CASNGPSYEQYF.

The chain joins TRBV12-3 or TRBV12-4 to TRBJ1-5. CDR3 length: 15 amino acids. CDR3 sequence reads: CASSLGGGGNQPQHF.

This clonotype counts as medium-sized by frequency. The rearrangement joins TRBV30 to TRBJ2-7; checking the TCRdb D call of TRBD2 is not possible without DNA. Germline values: CDR1 GTSNPN, CDR2 SVGIG (reference sequence). CDR3 length equals 13 residues. CDR3 protein: CAWQSGRIDEQYF.

J is TRBJ1-5 and V is TRBV21-1; the D gene TCRdb calls, TRBD1, cannot be checked with no DNA. TRBV21-1 is marked as a pseudogene. CDR3 size: 17 residues. CDR3 protein: CASSPKIGGQGNQPQHF.

The CDR3 is CSAREGSGLKGETQYF. The V gene is TRBV20-1, the J gene TRBJ2-5; the D gene TCRdb calls, TRBD1, cannot be checked with no DNA. The CDR3 is 16 amino acids. Germline V gene data show CDR1 as DFQATT and CDR2 as SNEGSKA (reference sequence).